This TCR beta chain was sequenced in a study of draining lymph node invasion in breast cancer (dated by TCRdb to about 2020). Turning to the overall study: Nodal metastasis was diagnosed by histology and cytokeratin immunohistochemistry, and confirmation was obtained by EpCAM/CD45 flow cytometry. The separate targeted TCR sequencing covered lymph nodes from about 5 patients, with primary tumors sequenced for three of those patients. Matched non-invaded and tumor-invaded tumor-draining lymph nodes plus the primary tumor were contributed by each patient, with both Treg and Tconv subsets profiled. A separate targeted assay used bulk TCR-beta CDR3 sequencing to compare sorted memory regulatory T cells with memory conventional CD4 T cells across breast cancer tissues.

Broad study findings and their caveats: Some of the top 100 tumor clones were detected in invaded and non-invaded nodes, and this detection was taken to suggest recirculation between tumor and draining nodes. The data could not resolve whether Treg conversion took place in a given organ or whether converted Tregs recirculated between nodes and tumor. Tracking the tumor top-100 clones was possible in just a couple of patients. Per tissue, roughly 13-22% of Treg TCRs were found to be shared with Tconvs, and this sharing was interpreted as suggesting peripheral Treg induction. According to the targeted TCR-seq data, Tregs appeared to be more clonally expanded than Tconvs in every tissue, and both subsets had lower diversity in tumor than in lymph nodes. TCRs shared between Treg and Tconv subsets were regarded as suggestive, but not proof, of a common clonal origin.

For memory regulatory T cells, the sort was based on CD4+ CD45RA- CD25high cells. Each tumor-draining lymph node was classified as non-invaded if metastatic tumor cells were absent and as invaded if metastatic tumor cells were present. Before staining and sorting, T cells were pre-enriched using a Miltenyi Pan T Cell isolation kit. Immunohistochemistry for estrogen receptor, progesterone receptor, HER2 and Ki-67 was used to characterize the primary tumors. Fresh surgical tissue was processed within a few hours after surgery by being cut into small fragments. The tissue fragments were digested enzymatically for over 15 minutes with Liberase TL plus DNase and were then passed through a 40-micrometer strainer. After DAPI live/dead staining, cells were sorted on a BD FACS Aria II, reaching roughly 97-99% purity. Sorted cells were lysed in TCL buffer and RNA was purified with a Norgen Single Cell RNA purification kit including DNase treatment.

Inclusive of the bounding cysteine and phenylalanine, the CDR3 is 15 residues long. Only CDR3 DNA remains: 45 bases, in frame from the first base. Unmatched junction bases come to 8, with V trimmed by 3 bases and J by 4 bases. CDR1 SGHRS and CDR2 YFSETQ are derived from the germline V gene. Libraries came from bulk RNA-seq. The instrument was an Illumina HiSeq 2500. The authors processed their data as follows. In the separate targeted TCR-seq dataset, CDR3 sequences were extracted from raw reads and quantified using MiXCR version 2.1.5 with default parameters. The separate targeted TCR-seq dataset defined each TCR-beta clone by its combination of V gene, J gene and CDR3 sequence. For the separate targeted TCR-seq dataset, clones with fewer than three counts were filtered out, after which only the 90% most strongly expressed clones in each sample were kept. In the separate targeted TCR-seq dataset, Treg-Tconv overlap was computed as shared clones divided by total Treg clones per tissue, times 100. Through fastp at Q25 and MiXCR, TCRdb rebuilt clones from the public reads, retaining in-frame beta chains. Each CDR3 protein gets just one entry, which takes the most common genes and DNA from the rows behind it. V and J calls and clone size were set by TCRdb, not the authors. The sample table contains over a thousand distinct CDR3 sequences; only one count was recorded for approximately 61% of them. In total, the top ten clones hold 8% to 13% of the sample.

Details on this clonotype: The antigen it binds to is not known. Per-base quality was not reported, and no clone a single base away is much larger than it.

The V and J segments used are TRBV5-1 and TRBJ1-1, and TRBD1 matches 8 of the central bases. The sample taken for sequencing was sorted memory Tregs from a lymph node. In the paper's terms, the cell subset or site label means: CD45RA-negative sorted CD4+ T cells (memory Tconv or effector/memory Treg). The receptor was derived from a female donor with luminal breast cancer. The CDR3 region has the sequence CASSSGQGRGTEAFF. The sequenced DNA is TGCGCCAGCAGCTCTGGACAGGGCAGGGGCACTGAAGCTTTCTTT.